Listed below are T cell receptor beta chains from one sample, sequenced in a study of radiotherapy plus CTLA-4 blockade in lung cancer. Libraries were prepared by immunoSEQ multiplex PCR; TCRdb keeps only in-frame clonotypes and omits some of them. This sample has 65,000 to 85,000 clones; 70% to 85% occur once, and the top ten carry 9.9%. Source: peripheral blood, taken from a patient treated with radiotherapy plus ipilimumab. The receptors here all came from a human donor with non-small cell lung cancer whose response to radiotherapy plus ipilimumab could not be evaluated. Each CDR3 is given with its conserved first and last residue.

v_gene: TRBV10-3; j_gene: TRBJ1-5; CDR3aa: CAISELGTGRQPQHF
v_gene: TRBV28; j_gene: TRBJ1-4; CDR3aa: CASSFRQDNEKLFF
v_gene: TRBV18; j_gene: TRBJ2-5; CDR3aa: CASSQGNGETQYF
v_gene: TRBV5-1; j_gene: TRBJ2-2; CDR3aa: CASSRSDKSNTGELFF
v_gene: TRBV5-4; j_gene: TRBJ2-1; CDR3aa: CASSLELREYNEQFF
v_gene: TRBV29-1; j_gene: TRBJ1-3; CDR3aa: CSVELGAGSSGNTIYF
v_gene: TRBV7-9; j_gene: TRBJ2-7; CDR3aa: CASSSRLAGNHEQYF
v_gene: TRBV7-9; j_gene: TRBJ2-5; CDR3aa: CASSLGLAGEGETQYF
v_gene: TRBV7-9; j_gene: TRBJ1-2; CDR3aa: CASSKGQGGNYGYTF
v_gene: TRBV5-6; j_gene: TRBJ2-2; CDR3aa: CASSFGRRGGNTGELFF
v_gene: TRBV27; j_gene: TRBJ1-2; CDR3aa: CASSFSANYGYTF
v_gene: TRBV18; j_gene: TRBJ2-7; CDR3aa: CASSPIPNSYEQYF
v_gene: TRBV19; j_gene: TRBJ2-1; CDR3aa: CASSMRPKGRNEQFF
v_gene: TRBV7-7; j_gene: TRBJ2-2; CDR3aa: CASSSRQGNTGELFF
v_gene: TRBV9; j_gene: TRBJ2-2; CDR3aa: CASSPQLAGEGTGELFF
v_gene: TRBV7-2; j_gene: TRBJ2-3; CDR3aa: CASSLPFKTSADTQYF
v_gene: TRBV27; j_gene: TRBJ1-4; CDR3aa: CACSGTEGEKLFF
v_gene: TRBV2; j_gene: TRBJ2-2; CDR3aa: CASRGDRNTGELFF
v_gene: TRBV7-9; j_gene: TRBJ1-2; CDR3aa: CASSPSTGNYGYTF
v_gene: TRBV4-2; j_gene: TRBJ1-6; CDR3aa: CASSPPVSSYNSPLHF
v_gene: TRBV9; j_gene: TRBJ2-1; CDR3aa: CASSVGGGGGQFF
v_gene: TRBV6-4; j_gene: TRBJ2-5; CDR3aa: CASSETGTSGQETQYF
v_gene: TRBV12-5; j_gene: TRBJ2-7; CDR3aa: CASGLGSGRALYEQYF
v_gene: TRBV30; j_gene: TRBJ1-1; CDR3aa: CAWSPMNTEAFF
v_gene: TRBV19; j_gene: .; CDR3aa: CASSIGQGETYEQYF
v_gene: TRBV28; j_gene: TRBJ1-2; CDR3aa: CASSLDRGGSYTF